These 20 T cell receptor beta chains originate from one sample sequenced in a study of blood T cell repertoires in COVID-19. The repertoire was sequenced with immunoSEQ multiplex PCR; TCRdb's copy has only in-frame clones and lacks some. The sample carries some 300,000 clones, about nine tenths recorded once. The specimen was PBMCs or T cells enriched from blood (not recorded which). The receptors derive from a woman in her thirties who had recovered from COVID-19.

V is TRBV5-1 and J is TRBJ1-3; 7 bases are a match to TRBD1. Losses at the gene ends were 0 bases for V and 2 bases for J; bases not matched to a gene: 2. This CDR3 region has 15 residues. Germline CDR1 and CDR2: SGHRS and YFSETQ. The CDR3 spells CASSLDRGTGNTIYF. The CDR3 bases are TGCGCCAGCAGCTTGGACAGGGGAACTGGAAACACCATATATTTT.

DNA for the CDR3: TGTGCTAGTGGTTTCGGGACAGAACTTCATAGCAATCAGCCCCAGCATTTT. It specifies CASGFGTELHSNQPQHF. The chain couples TRBV12-5 to TRBJ1-5; 7 bases match TRBD1. Germline CDR1 is LGHNT and CDR2 is FRNRAP. Trimming cost V 3 bases and J 0 bases; bases outside gene matches: 8. The CDR3 runs to 17 residues.

The chain combines TRBV20-1 with TRBJ2-1; D gene uncertain. The CDR3 length is 11 residues. The germline gives CDR1 DFQATT, CDR2 SNEGSKA (reference sequence). The V end lost 3 bases, the J end lost 7 bases, and 7 bases lay between the germline ends. CDR3 protein: CSARWQNEQFF. CDR3 bases: TGCAGTGCTAGGTGGCAGAATGAGCAGTTCTTC.

The CDR3 region is CASSSGGGLNQPQHF. DNA for the CDR3: TGTGCCAGCAGCTCAGGCGGGGGCTTGAATCAGCCCCAGCATTTT. V and J are TRBV9 and TRBJ1-5, with D perhaps matching TRBD1 (6 bases). V was clipped by 4 bases and J by 4 bases, with 15 bases between them. Germline CDR1 and CDR2: SGDLS and YYNGEE. CDR3 size: 15 residues.

The CDR3 nucleotides read TGTGCCTGGAGTCTAAATGAAAAACTGTTTTTT. It specifies CAWSLNEKLFF. The V and J genes are TRBV30 and TRBJ1-4; D remains ambiguous. Trimming cost V 2 bases and J 5 bases, with 3 bases left between them. Germline values: CDR1 GTSNPN, CDR2 SVGIG (reference sequence). The length of the CDR3 is 11 residues. Variable domain in full (rest from reference TRBV30 and TRBJ1-4): SQTIHQWPATLVQPVGSPLSLECTVEGTSNPNLYWYRQAAGRGLQLLFYSVGIGQISSEVPQNLSASRPQDRQFILSSKKLLLSDSGFYLCAWSLNEKLFFGSGTQLSVL.

The J gene is TRBJ1-1, the V gene TRBV6-2 or TRBV6-3; D gene unclear. The CDR3 covers 15 residues. Per the germline V gene, CDR1 is MNHEY and CDR2 is SVGEGT. V gave up 0 bases and J gave up 2 bases, with 10 bases separating them. In nucleotides, the CDR3 is TGTGCCAGCAGTTACTCAGCAGGCCCTAACACTGAAGCTTTCTTT. Protein product: CASSYSAGPNTEAFF.

This clone came up once. The J gene is TRBJ2-7, the V gene TRBV5-1; D not resolved. Germline values: CDR1 SGHRS, CDR2 YFSETQ. The V end was cut by 0 bases, the J end by 0 bases, with 10 bases between. The length of the CDR3 is 15 residues. CDR3 sequence: CASSLVFSPSYEQYF. In DNA, the CDR3 is TGCGCCAGCAGCTTGGTATTCAGTCCCTCCTACGAGCAGTACTTC.

The rearrangement uses TRBV12-3 or TRBV12-4 and TRBJ1-3; D unresolved. V lost 5 bases to trimming and J lost 9 bases, with 11 bases between them. The CDR3 has 12 residues. CDR3 bases: TGTGCCAGCAGTCCGTCAGGTAGCACCATATATTTT. Translation gives CASSPSGSTIYF.

The chain combines TRBV6-6 with TRBJ2-7, with 7 nucleotides matching TRBD1. The V segment lost 2 bases and the J segment 4 bases; nucleotides outside the gene matches: 8. The germline V gene has CDR1 MNHNY and CDR2 SVGAGI (reference sequence). This CDR3 has 15 residues. The CDR3 DNA follows: TGTGCCAGCAGTTACCCATGGGACAGCCAATACGAGCAGTACTTC. Amino acid sequence: CASSYPWDSQYEQYF.

The chain links TRBV18 to TRBJ2-1; 11 nucleotides agree with TRBD1. The CDR3 covers 16 residues. V dropped 3 bases and J dropped 3; count of bases not matched to a gene: 4. Germline CDR1 KGHSH, CDR2 LQKENI. CDR3 nucleotide sequence: TGTGCCAGCTCACCCGGGACAGGGGGTCTCTACAATGAGCAGTTCTTC. Translated: CASSPGTGGLYNEQFF.

The rearrangement links TRBV4-1 to TRBJ1-2; 8 bases fit TRBD1. J was trimmed by 8 bases and V by 2 bases; bases with no gene match: 7. Germline assignment: CDR1 MGHRA and CDR2 YSYEKL. The CDR3 has 14 residues. The CDR3 reads CASSQTQGAEGYTF. CDR3 nucleotides: TGCGCCAGCAGCCAAACCCAGGGGGCAGAGGGCTACACCTTC.

This chain joins TRBV10-3 and TRBJ2-3; 8 bases map to TRBD1. The CDR3 totals 15 residues. Looked up from germline, CDR1 is ENHRY and CDR2 is SYGVKD. Losses at the gene ends were 2 bases for V and 4 bases for J; bases not matched to a gene: 5. The CDR3 is CAISEARGPADTQYF. The DNA of the CDR3 is TGTGCCATCAGTGAGGCCAGGGGGCCGGCAGATACGCAGTATTTT.

This rearrangement joins TRBV5-6 to TRBJ1-1; a possible D gene is TRBD1 (6 bases). Germline loops: CDR1 SGHDT, CDR2 YYEEEE. The V end was cut by 0 bases, the J end by 6 bases, with 9 bases between. There are 13 residues in the CDR3. The chain's CDR3 is CASSLVGGAEAFF. The CDR3 DNA reads as TGTGCCAGCAGCTTGGTTGGGGGCGCTGAAGCTTTCTTT.

The chain combines TRBV27 with TRBJ2-1; D is undetermined. The CDR3 runs to 13 residues. Germline V gene lookup returns CDR1 MNHEY and CDR2 SMNVEV (reference sequence). Trimming shortened V by 6 bases and J by 0 bases, and 6 bases separated the two germline ends. CDR3 in amino acids: CASSASSYNEQFF. In DNA form, the CDR3 reads TGTGCCAGCAGCGCTAGCTCCTACAATGAGCAGTTCTTC.

The chain couples TRBV12-3 or TRBV12-4 to TRBJ1-1, with D perhaps TRBD1 (5 bases). CDR3 length: 12 residues. The V end lost 5 bases, the J end lost 7 bases, and 11 bases lay between the germline ends. The CDR3 sequence: CASSLTANEAFF. Here the CDR3 DNA reads TGTGCCAGCAGTCTGACAGCGAATGAAGCTTTCTTT.

In this sample, this clone turned up once. The rearrangement uses TRBV9 and TRBJ1-1, with a tentative D call TRBD1 (6 bases). Germline V gene sequence: CDR1 SGDLS, CDR2 YYNGEE. V was pared by 3 bases and J by 0 bases, with 15 bases between. The CDR3 is 16 residues long. CDR3 sequence reads: CASSAGQTKVNTEAFF. DNA for the CDR3: TGTGCCAGCAGCGCCGGACAGACAAAGGTGAACACTGAAGCTTTCTTT.

The chain is built from TRBV7-8 and TRBJ1-4; 8 positions match TRBD1. This CDR3 has 13 residues. CDR1 and CDR2 from the germline V gene are SGHVS and FQNEAQ. V was pared by 8 bases and J by 7 bases, with 6 bases of the junction left unmatched. The CDR3 DNA sequence: TGTGCCAGCGACAGGACAGGGTCTGAAAAACTGTTTTTT. Translation: CASDRTGSEKLFF.

This chain joins TRBV18 and TRBJ1-1; TRBD1 is a possible D gene (5 bases). This CDR3 spans 14 amino acids. Germline V gives CDR1 KGHSH, CDR2 LQKENI. V was cut by 3 bases and J by 1 base, with 9 bases left in between. In DNA, the CDR3 is TGTGCCAGCTCACCGGGCAGGGAGAACACTGAAGCTTTCTTT. It is translated as CASSPGRENTEAFF. Variable domain in full (rest from reference TRBV18 and TRBJ1-1): NAGVMQNPRHLVRRRGQEARLRCSPMKGHSHVYWYRQLPEEGLKFMVYLQKENIIDESGMPKERFSAEFPKEGPSILRIQQVVRGDSAAYFCASSPGRENTEAFFGQGTRLTVV.

This clone has more than one count but fewer than ten. The rearrangement uses TRBV7-9 and TRBJ2-7; D possibly corresponds to TRBD2 (5 bases). CDR1 and CDR2 (germline): SEHNR, FQNEAQ (reference sequence). Trimming took off 2 bases at V and 2 bases at J, with 13 bases between the two ends. The CDR3 consists of 15 residues. The CDR3 is CASSLFSARAYEQYF. Written as DNA, the CDR3 is TGTGCCAGCAGCTTATTCTCAGCGAGGGCCTACGAGCAGTACTTC.

The rearrangement joins TRBV7-9 to TRBJ2-7; 9 positions agree with TRBD2. The CDR3 is 15 amino acids. Germline CDR1 is SEHNR and CDR2 is FQNEAQ (reference sequence). With 4 bases clipped from V and 5 bases from J, the junction kept 9 bases outside the gene matches. Here the CDR3 DNA reads TGTGCCAGCAGCTCGGTTGCGGGAGGGCTGGACGAGCAGTACTTC. This gives the protein CASSSVAGGLDEQYF.